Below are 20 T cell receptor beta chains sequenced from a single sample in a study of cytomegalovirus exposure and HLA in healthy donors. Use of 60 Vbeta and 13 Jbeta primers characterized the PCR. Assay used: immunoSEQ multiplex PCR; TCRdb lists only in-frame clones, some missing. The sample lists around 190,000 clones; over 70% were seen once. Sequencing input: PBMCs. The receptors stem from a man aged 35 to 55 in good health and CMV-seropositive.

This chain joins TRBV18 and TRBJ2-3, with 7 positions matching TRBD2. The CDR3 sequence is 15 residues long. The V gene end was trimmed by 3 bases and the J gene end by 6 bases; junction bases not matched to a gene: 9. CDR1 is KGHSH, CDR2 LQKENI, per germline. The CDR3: CASSPASGGGDTQYF. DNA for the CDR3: TGTGCCAGCTCACCCGCTTCGGGAGGCGGTGATACGCAGTATTTT. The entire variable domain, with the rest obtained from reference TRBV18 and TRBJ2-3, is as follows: NAGVMQNPRHLVRRRGQEARLRCSPMKGHSHVYWYRQLPEEGLKFMVYLQKENIIDESGMPKERFSAEFPKEGPSILRIQQVVRGDSAAYFCASSPASGGGDTQYFGPGTRLTVL.

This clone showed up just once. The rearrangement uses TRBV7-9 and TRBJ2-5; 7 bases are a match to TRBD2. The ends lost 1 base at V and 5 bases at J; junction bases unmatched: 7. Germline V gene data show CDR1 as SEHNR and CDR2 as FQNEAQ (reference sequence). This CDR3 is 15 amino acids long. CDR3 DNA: TGTGCCAGCAGCTTAGAGGGGAGGGGTGAGGAGACCCAGTACTTC. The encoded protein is CASSLEGRGEETQYF.

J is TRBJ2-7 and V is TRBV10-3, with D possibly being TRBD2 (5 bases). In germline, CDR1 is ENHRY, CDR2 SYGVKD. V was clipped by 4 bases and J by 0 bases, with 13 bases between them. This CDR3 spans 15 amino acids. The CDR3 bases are TGTGCCATCAGTGGCCAGGCAGGACTCTCCTACGAGCAGTACTTC. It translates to CAISGQAGLSYEQYF.

This chain's CDR3 is CATRGTLTGELFF. The CDR3 DNA reads as TGTGCCACCAGGGGGACTTTAACCGGGGAGCTGTTTTTT. The chain employs TRBV2 and TRBJ2-2, with a tentative D call TRBD1 (7 bases). There are 13 residues in the CDR3. V was shortened by 10 bases and J by 5 bases, with 14 bases between the two germline ends. Per germline, CDR1 SNHLY and CDR2 FYNNEI. The variable domain in full, completed from reference TRBV2 and TRBJ2-2, reads EPEVTQTPSHQVTQMGQEVILRCVPISNHLYFYWYRQILGQKVEFLVSFYNNEISEKSEIFDDQFSVERPDGSNFTLKIRSTKLEDSAMYFCATRGTLTGELFFGEGSRLTVL.

The CDR3 sequence is CASKDRARAYEQYF. The CDR3 region has the DNA TGCGCCAGCAAAGACAGGGCGAGGGCCTACGAGCAGTACTTC. The chain employs TRBV5-1 and TRBJ2-7; TRBD1 aligns across 7 bases. Germline values: CDR1 SGHRS, CDR2 YFSETQ. After removal of 6 bases from V and 2 bases from J, the junction contained 8 bases not matched to a gene. The CDR3 has 14 amino acids. Full variable domain (remainder filled in from reference TRBV5-1 and TRBJ2-7): KAGVTQTPRYLIKTRGQQVTLSCSPISGHRSVSWYQQTPGQGLQFLFEYFSETQRNKGNFPGRFSGRQFSNSRSEMNVSTLELGDSALYLCASKDRARAYEQYFGPGTRLTVT.

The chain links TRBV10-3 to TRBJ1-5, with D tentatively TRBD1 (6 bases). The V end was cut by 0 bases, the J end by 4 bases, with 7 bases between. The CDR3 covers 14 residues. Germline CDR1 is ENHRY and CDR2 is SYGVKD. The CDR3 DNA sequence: TGTGCCATCAGTGAGTCACAGGGAAATCAGCCCCAGCATTTT. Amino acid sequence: CAISESQGNQPQHF.

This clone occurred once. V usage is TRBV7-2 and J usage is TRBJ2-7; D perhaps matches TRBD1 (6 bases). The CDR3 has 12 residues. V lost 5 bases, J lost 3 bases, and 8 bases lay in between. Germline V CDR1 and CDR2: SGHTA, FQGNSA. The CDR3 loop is CASSETGYEQYF. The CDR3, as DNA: TGTGCCAGCAGCGAGACAGGCTACGAGCAGTACTTC.

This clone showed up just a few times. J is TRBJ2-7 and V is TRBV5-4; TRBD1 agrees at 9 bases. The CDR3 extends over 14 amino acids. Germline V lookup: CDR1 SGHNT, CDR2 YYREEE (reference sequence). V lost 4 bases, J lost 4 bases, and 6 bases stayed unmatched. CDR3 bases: TGTGCCAGCAGCGGGACAGGGAGTGGGTACGAGCAGTACTTC. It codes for CASSGTGSGYEQYF.

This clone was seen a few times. The CDR3 spells CASSPRTSGNEKLFF. The CDR3 region has the DNA TGTGCCAGCAGTCCCAGGACTTCGGGTAATGAAAAACTGTTTTTT. The rearrangement uses TRBV6-6 and TRBJ1-4; D is unclear. The germline gives CDR1 MNHNY, CDR2 SVGAGI (reference sequence). Trimming cost V 5 bases and J 4 bases, with 14 bases left between them. The length of the CDR3 is 15 residues.

CDR3 nucleotides: TGTGCCAGCTCCCTTTCTGCAACTAATGAAAAACTGTTTTTT. Translation: CASSLSATNEKLFF. The rearrangement uses TRBV18 and TRBJ1-4; unclear D gene. Germline V gene lookup returns CDR1 KGHSH and CDR2 LQKENI. V shed 6 bases and J shed 0 bases, with 8 bases lying between them. This CDR3 region has 14 residues.

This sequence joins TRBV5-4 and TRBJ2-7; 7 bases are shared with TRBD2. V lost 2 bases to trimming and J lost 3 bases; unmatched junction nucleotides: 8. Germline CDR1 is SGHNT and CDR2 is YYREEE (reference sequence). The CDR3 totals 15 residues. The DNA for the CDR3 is TGTGCCAGCAGCTTTAGAGCTCGGGGGGACTACGAGCAGTACTTC. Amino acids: CASSFRARGDYEQYF.

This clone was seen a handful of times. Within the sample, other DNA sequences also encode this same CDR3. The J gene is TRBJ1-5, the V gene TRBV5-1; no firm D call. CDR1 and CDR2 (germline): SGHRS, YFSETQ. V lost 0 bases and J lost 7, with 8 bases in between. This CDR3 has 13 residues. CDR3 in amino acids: CASSLGVGQPQHF. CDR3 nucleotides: TGCGCCAGCAGCTTGGGTGTGGGCCAGCCCCAGCATTTT.

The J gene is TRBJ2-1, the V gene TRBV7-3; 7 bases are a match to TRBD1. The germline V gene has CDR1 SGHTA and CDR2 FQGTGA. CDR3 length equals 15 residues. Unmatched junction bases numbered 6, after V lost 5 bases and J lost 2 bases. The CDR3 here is CASSHDRAPYNEQFF. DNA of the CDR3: TGTGCCAGCAGCCACGACAGGGCCCCCTACAATGAGCAGTTCTTC.

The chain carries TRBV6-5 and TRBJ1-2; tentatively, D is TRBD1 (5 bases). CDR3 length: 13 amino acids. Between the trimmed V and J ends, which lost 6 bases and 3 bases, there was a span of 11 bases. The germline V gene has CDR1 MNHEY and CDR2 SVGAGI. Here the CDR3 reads CASRTDRDYGYTF. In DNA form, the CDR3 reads TGTGCCAGCAGGACCGACAGAGACTATGGCTACACCTTC.

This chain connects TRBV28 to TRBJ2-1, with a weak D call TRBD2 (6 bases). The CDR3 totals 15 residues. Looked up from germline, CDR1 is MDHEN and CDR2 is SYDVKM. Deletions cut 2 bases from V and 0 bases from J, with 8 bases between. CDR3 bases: TGTGCCAGCAGTTTAGGTAGCGGCTCCTACAATGAGCAGTTCTTC. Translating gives CASSLGSGSYNEQFF.

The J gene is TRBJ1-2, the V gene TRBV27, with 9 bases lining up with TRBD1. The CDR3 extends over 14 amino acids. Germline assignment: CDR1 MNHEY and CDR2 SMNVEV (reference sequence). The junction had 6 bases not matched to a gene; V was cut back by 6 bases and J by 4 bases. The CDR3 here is CASRQGAGGYGYTF. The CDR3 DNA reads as TGTGCCAGCAGACAGGGGGCGGGGGGCTATGGCTACACCTTC.

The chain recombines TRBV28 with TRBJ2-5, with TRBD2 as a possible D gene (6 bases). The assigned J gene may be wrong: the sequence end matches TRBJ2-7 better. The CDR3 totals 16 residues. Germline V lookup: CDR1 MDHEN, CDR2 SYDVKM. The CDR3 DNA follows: TGTGCCAGCAGTTTTTCCGCGGGACGGGGGTATTACGAGCAGTACTTC. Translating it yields CASSFSAGRGYYEQYF.

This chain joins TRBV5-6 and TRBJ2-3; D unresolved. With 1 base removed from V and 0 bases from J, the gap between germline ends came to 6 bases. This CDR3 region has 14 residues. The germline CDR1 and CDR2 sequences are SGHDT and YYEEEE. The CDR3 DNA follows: TGTGCCAGCAGCTTGATTTTAAGCACAGATACGCAGTATTTT. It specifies CASSLILSTDTQYF. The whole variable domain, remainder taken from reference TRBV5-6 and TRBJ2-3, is DAGVTQSPTHLIKTRGQQVTLRCSPKSGHDTVSWYQQALGQGPQFIFQYYEEEERQRGNFPDRFSGHQFPNYSSELNVNALLLGDSALYLCASSLILSTDTQYFGPGTRLTVL.

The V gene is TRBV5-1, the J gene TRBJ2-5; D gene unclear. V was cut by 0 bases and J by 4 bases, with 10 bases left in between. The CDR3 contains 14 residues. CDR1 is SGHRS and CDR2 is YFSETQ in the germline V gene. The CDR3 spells CASSLDTATETQYF. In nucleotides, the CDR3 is TGCGCCAGCAGCTTGGACACAGCCACAGAGACCCAGTACTTC.

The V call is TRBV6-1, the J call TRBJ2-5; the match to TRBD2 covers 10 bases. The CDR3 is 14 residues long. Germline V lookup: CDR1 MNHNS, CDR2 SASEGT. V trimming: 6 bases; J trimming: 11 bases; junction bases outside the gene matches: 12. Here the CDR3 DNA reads TGTGCCAGCAGACTCTGGACTAGCGGCGGGGAGCAGTACTTC. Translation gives CASRLWTSGGEQYF.